This entry lists 24 T cell receptor beta chains sequenced from one sample in a study of T-cell reconstitution after alpha-beta-depleted transplantation in children. Researchers prepared the TCRbeta library using unique molecular identifiers, the study reports. One entry per CDR3 protein, called by TCRdb with MiXCR from the PCR reads. The sample includes 550,000 to 800,000 distinct CDR3 sequences, approximately 14% of them seen just once. The material was PBMCs, obtained before TCRalphabeta/CD19-depleted stem cell transplant. These TCRs come from a girl aged 2-10 years with congenital amegakaryocytic thrombocytopenia, due to receive a stem cell transplant.

This clonotype showed up many times. The chain carries TRBV29-1 and TRBJ1-1; no reliable D call. The CDR3 covers 10 residues. Trimming took off 7 bases at V and 14 bases at J, with 17 bases between the two ends. Germline lookup yields CDR1 SQVTM and CDR2 ANQGSEA. The CDR3 is CSALLGEYFF. As DNA, the CDR3 is TGCAGCGCCCTACTTGGGGAGTACTTCTTT.

A few counts support this clonotype. The rearrangement uses TRBV5-1 and TRBJ2-3; 7 bases match TRBD1. The V segment lost 0 bases and the J segment 0 bases; nucleotides outside the gene matches: 1. This CDR3 spans 15 amino acids. Germline values: CDR1 SGHRS, CDR2 YFSETQ. In nucleotides, the CDR3 is TGCGCCAGCAGCTTGGGGGGACAGAGCACAGATACGCAGTATTTT. As protein: CASSLGGQSTDTQYF.

There are many counts of this clonotype. The J gene is TRBJ2-7, the V gene TRBV28; a weak D match, TRBD2 (6 bases). Germline loops: CDR1 MDHEN, CDR2 SYDVKM. The V end lost 3 bases, the J end lost 2 bases, and 17 bases lay between the germline ends. The CDR3 has 16 amino acids. The CDR3, as DNA: TGTGCCAGCAGTTTGGAGGGTCGGGGGTCCCCCTACGAGCAGTACTTC. Translation: CASSLEGRGSPYEQYF. Using reference TRBV28 and TRBJ2-7 for the parts outside the CDR3, the full variable domain is DVKVTQSSRYLVKRTGEKVFLECVQDMDHENMFWYRQDPGLGLRLIYFSYDVKMKEKGDIPEGYSVSREKKERFSLILESASTNQTSMYLCASSLEGRGSPYEQYFGPGTRLTVT.

Remarks on this clonotype: This may arise from a read error, as a much more abundant clone is one base away. The V call is TRBV5-1, the J call TRBJ2-7; no firm D call. Germline V CDR1 and CDR2: SGHRS, YFSETQ. The CDR3 covers 12 residues. V was trimmed by 0 bases and J by 7 bases, leaving 8 bases between them. In DNA form, the CDR3 reads TGCGCCAGCAGCTTGGCGTCCGGGGAGCAGTACTTC. As protein: CASSLASGEQYF.

This clonotype was counted ten times or more. The chain couples TRBV20-1 to TRBJ2-2; 10 bases line up with TRBD2. The CDR3 spans 13 residues. J was trimmed by 10 bases and V by 3 bases; bases with no gene match: 5. Germline V gene sequence: CDR1 DFQATT, CDR2 SNEGSKA (reference sequence). CDR3 region: CSAREAGGVELFF. As DNA, the CDR3 is TGCAGTGCTAGGGAAGCGGGAGGGGTGGAGCTGTTTTTT.

The chain recombines TRBV20-1 with TRBJ1-6; 8 bases line up with TRBD1. The germline gives CDR1 DFQATT, CDR2 SNEGSKA (reference sequence). Trimming at V came to 0 bases and at J to 3 bases, leaving 10 bases not matched to a gene. This CDR3 spans 18 amino acids. CDR3 DNA: TGCAGTGCTAGAGAAATACAGGGACAGGTCCGCTATAATTCACCCCTCCACTTT. Its translation: CSAREIQGQVRYNSPLHF.

This clonotype was detected many times. The chain joins TRBV9 to TRBJ1-1; D is possibly TRBD1 (6 bases). The CDR3 loop spans 17 amino acids. Trimming pared 2 bases from V and 1 base from J, leaving 18 bases between. Per germline, CDR1 SGDLS and CDR2 YYNGEE. CDR3 region: CASSVGQNTFENTEAFF. The CDR3 bases are TGTGCCAGCAGCGTTGGACAGAATACATTCGAGAACACTGAAGCTTTCTTT.

Notes on this clonotype: A clone one base away is much larger, so this may be a read error. The rearrangement joins TRBV20-1 to TRBJ2-1; 9 nucleotides line up with TRBD2. J lost 3 bases, V lost 3 bases, and 9 bases had no gene match. The CDR3 consists of 16 residues. Germline loops: CDR1 DFQATT, CDR2 SNEGSKA (reference sequence). The CDR3 protein is CSASSKLAGYYNEQFF. Here the CDR3 DNA reads TGCAGTGCTAGTTCGAAGCTAGCGGGATACTACAATGAGCAGTTCTTC.

This chain links TRBV3-1 with TRBJ2-2; D may be TRBD1 (5 bases). V was pared by 4 bases and J by 4 bases, with 10 bases between. In germline, CDR1 is LGHDT, CDR2 YNNKEL (reference sequence). There are 14 residues in the CDR3. This chain's CDR3 is CASSRADSTGELFF. Here the CDR3 DNA reads TGTGCCAGCAGCCGCGCAGACAGCACCGGGGAGCTGTTTTTT.

This clonotype was seen at least ten times. The rearrangement uses TRBV12-3 or TRBV12-4 and TRBJ1-5, with TRBD1 as a possible D gene (5 bases). Deletions cut 7 bases from V and 3 bases from J, with 13 bases between. The CDR3 sequence is 14 residues long. DNA of the CDR3: TGTGCCAGCAATACGGGGCCCCTCAATCAGCCCCAGCATTTT. Translating gives CASNTGPLNQPQHF.

This chain uses TRBV7-2 with TRBJ2-7; 7 nucleotides agree with TRBD2. This CDR3 contains 16 residues. Germline CDR1 and CDR2: SGHTA and FQGNSA. The V gene end was trimmed by 4 bases and the J gene end by 3 bases; junction bases not matched to a gene: 12. In DNA form, the CDR3 reads TGTGCCAGCAGCTCGGGGAGGGGACTCGACAGCTACGAGCAGTACTTC. It yields the protein CASSSGRGLDSYEQYF.

This clonotype was seen ten or more times. This chain uses TRBV6-1 with TRBJ1-2; TRBD1 is a possible D gene (6 bases). This CDR3 spans 17 amino acids. Germline assignment: CDR1 MNHNS and CDR2 SASEGT. V gave up 5 bases and J gave up 4 bases, with 23 bases separating them. DNA for the CDR3: TGTGCCAGCAGTAGAGGACAGACATTCAGTCCGCTCTATGGCTACACCTTC. It codes for CASSRGQTFSPLYGYTF.

This clonotype was counted between two and nine times. At one end the junction does not follow the germline gene, possibly because of a read error. The CDR3 coding sequence is TGCAGTGCTGGAGAGTGGGGTACCGCCTCCTACGAGCAGTACTTC. Protein product: CSAGEWGTASYEQYF. The V and J genes are TRBV20-1 and TRBJ2-7; no definite D call. The CDR3 has 15 amino acids. From germline, CDR1 is DFQATT and CDR2 SNEGSKA (reference sequence).

This clonotype was detected only a few times. The V call is TRBV29-1, the J call TRBJ2-2, with 8 bases identical to TRBD1. Germline V gene data show CDR1 as SQVTM and CDR2 as ANQGSEA. The V and J ends lost 7 bases and 1 base, in that order; junction bases with no gene match: 5. The CDR3 runs 14 residues. CDR3 DNA: TGCAGCGCCAAGACAGGGGTGAACACCGGGGAGCTGTTTTTT. Its translation is CSAKTGVNTGELFF.

This clonotype was found a few times. This chain joins TRBV6-1 and TRBJ2-3; no clear D gene. The CDR3 loop spans 14 amino acids. Germline loops: CDR1 MNHNS, CDR2 SASEGT. V lost 5 bases and J lost 0, with 9 bases in between. The CDR3 loop reads CASSRYSSTDTQYF. In DNA form, the CDR3 reads TGTGCCAGCAGTAGGTACTCTAGCACAGATACGCAGTATTTT.

This clonotype was seen ten or more times. The CDR3 is CASSLVWGKLSNEQFF. The CDR3 DNA is TGTGCCAGCAGCTTAGTTTGGGGGAAACTTTCCAATGAGCAGTTCTTC. The chain uses TRBV7-2 and TRBJ2-1, with D perhaps given as TRBD1 or TRBD2 (5 bases each). Germline V CDR1 and CDR2: SGHTA, FQGNSA. V lost 1 base and J 6 bases, leaving 16 bases between the germline ends. The CDR3 has 16 amino acids.

This clonotype was detected a few times. The chain uses TRBV30 and TRBJ2-5, with 7 bases fitting TRBD1. The V segment lost 2 bases and the J segment 3 bases; nucleotides outside the gene matches: 6. The CDR3 contains 14 residues. Germline-derived CDR1 and CDR2 are GTSNPN and SVGIG (reference sequence). CDR3 bases: TGTGCCTGGAGTCGTTCCGGGACAGAAGAGACCCAGTACTTC. Encoded protein: CAWSRSGTEETQYF.

The CDR3 sequence: CSARNHLAGVDSEQYF. Here the CDR3 DNA reads TGCAGTGCTAGGAATCACCTAGCGGGAGTGGATTCCGAGCAGTACTTC. V usage is TRBV20-1 and J usage is TRBJ2-7; TRBD2 matches 10 bases. Trimming cost V 3 bases and J 6 bases; bases outside gene matches: 14. Germline loops: CDR1 DFQATT, CDR2 SNEGSKA (reference sequence). This CDR3 contains 16 residues.

The table lists this clonotype with a few counts. The rearrangement joins TRBV4-1 to TRBJ1-1, with D unresolved. The CDR3 is 12 amino acids. Germline V gene data show CDR1 as MGHRA and CDR2 as YSYEKL. Trimming removed 2 bases from V and 2 bases from J, with 3 bases in between. CDR3 region: CASSQLNTEAFF. In DNA, the CDR3 is TGCGCCAGCAGCCAACTAAACACTGAAGCTTTCTTT.

This chain uses TRBV5-5 with TRBJ2-5; 11 nucleotides match TRBD1. The germline gives CDR1 SGHKS, CDR2 YYEKEE (reference sequence). V lost 4 bases and J lost 5; bases outside the gene matches: 7. The CDR3 length is 15 residues. The CDR3 DNA sequence: TGTGCCAGCAGCGGCCGGGACAGGGGGTCTGAGACCCAGTACTTC. Translation: CASSGRDRGSETQYF. The full variable domain, with the rest looked up from reference TRBV5-5 and TRBJ2-5, is DAGVTQSPTHLIKTRGQQVTLRCSPISGHKSVSWYQQVLGQGPQFIFQYYEKEERGRGNFPDRFSARQFPNYSSELNVNALLLGDSALYLCASSGRDRGSETQYFGPGTRLLVL.

V gene TRBV7-9 combines with J gene TRBJ2-1, with D unresolved. The length of the CDR3 is 11 residues. Germline CDR1 reads SEHNR; CDR2 reads FQNEAQ (reference sequence). Trimming removed 3 bases from V and 8 bases from J, with 5 bases in between. The CDR3 DNA is TGTGCCAGCAGCTTTGGCTATGAGCAGTTCTTC. Its translation: CASSFGYEQFF.

This clonotype has a count of ten or more. The chain couples TRBV14 to TRBJ2-7; 12 bases align to TRBD2. CDR3 length: 15 residues. V was pared by 1 base and J by 4 bases, with 2 bases of the junction left unmatched. CDR1 and CDR2 (germline): SGHDN, FVKESK. CDR3 sequence: CASSQALAGGYEQYF. In nucleotides, the CDR3 is TGTGCCAGCAGCCAAGCTCTAGCGGGAGGGTACGAGCAGTACTTC.

The gene calls are TRBV20-1 and TRBJ2-7, with D possibly TRBD1 on 5 matching bases. Germline loops: CDR1 DFQATT, CDR2 SNEGSKA (reference sequence). CDR3 size: 13 residues. Between the trimmed V and J ends, which lost 5 bases and 2 bases, there was a span of 13 bases. CDR3: CSAGAGEAYEQYF. The CDR3 DNA follows: TGCAGTGCTGGGGCAGGCGAAGCCTACGAGCAGTACTTC.

This clonotype was counted ten times or more. The chain links TRBV9 to TRBJ2-2; D unresolved. The V and J ends lost 4 bases and 3 bases respectively, with 13 bases between them. The CDR3 is 15 residues long. Germline assignment: CDR1 SGDLS and CDR2 YYNGEE. The DNA for the CDR3 is TGTGCCAGCAGCCGCTTATCCGTGGACACCGGGGAGCTGTTTTTT. Its protein is CASSRLSVDTGELFF. The full variable domain, its missing parts supplied by reference TRBV9 and TRBJ2-2, is DSGVTQTPKHLITATGQRVTLRCSPRSGDLSVYWYQQSLDQGLQFLIQYYNGEERAKGNILERFSAQQFPDLHSELNLSSLELGDSALYFCASSRLSVDTGELFFGEGSRLTVL.